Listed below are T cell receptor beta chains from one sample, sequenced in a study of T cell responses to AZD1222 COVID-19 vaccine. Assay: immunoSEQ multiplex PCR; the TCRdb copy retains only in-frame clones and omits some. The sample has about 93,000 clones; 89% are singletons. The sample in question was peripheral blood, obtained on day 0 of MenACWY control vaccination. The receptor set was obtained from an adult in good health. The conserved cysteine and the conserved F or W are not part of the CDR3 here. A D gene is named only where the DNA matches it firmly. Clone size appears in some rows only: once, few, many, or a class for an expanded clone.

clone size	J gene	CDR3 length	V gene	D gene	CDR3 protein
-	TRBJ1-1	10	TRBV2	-	ASRPTGPEAF
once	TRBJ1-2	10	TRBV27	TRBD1	ASSLSRTGMI
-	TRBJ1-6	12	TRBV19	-	ASRGPGETSPLH
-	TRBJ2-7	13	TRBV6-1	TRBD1	ASSETTGGPYEQY
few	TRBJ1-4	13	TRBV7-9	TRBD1	ASSKDRWGNEKLF
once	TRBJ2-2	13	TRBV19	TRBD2	ASQPGLAITGELF
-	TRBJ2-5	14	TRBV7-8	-	ASSLAEGGIAETQY
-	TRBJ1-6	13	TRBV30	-	AWSIGQFYNSPLH
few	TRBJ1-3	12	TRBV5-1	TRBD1	ASSLQGAGNTIY
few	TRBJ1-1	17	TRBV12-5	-	ASGLAARGVSYLNTEAF
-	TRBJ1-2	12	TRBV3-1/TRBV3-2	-	ASSQASGAHGYT
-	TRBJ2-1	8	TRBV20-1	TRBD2	SLTGTREF
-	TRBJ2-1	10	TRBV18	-	ASSPGGHEQF
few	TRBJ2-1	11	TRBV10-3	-	AIRGLGSGEQF
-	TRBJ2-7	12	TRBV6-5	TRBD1	ASSPRTGGAEQY
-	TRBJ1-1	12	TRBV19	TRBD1	ASRTGAMNTEAF
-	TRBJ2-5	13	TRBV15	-	ATSANPSPVETQY